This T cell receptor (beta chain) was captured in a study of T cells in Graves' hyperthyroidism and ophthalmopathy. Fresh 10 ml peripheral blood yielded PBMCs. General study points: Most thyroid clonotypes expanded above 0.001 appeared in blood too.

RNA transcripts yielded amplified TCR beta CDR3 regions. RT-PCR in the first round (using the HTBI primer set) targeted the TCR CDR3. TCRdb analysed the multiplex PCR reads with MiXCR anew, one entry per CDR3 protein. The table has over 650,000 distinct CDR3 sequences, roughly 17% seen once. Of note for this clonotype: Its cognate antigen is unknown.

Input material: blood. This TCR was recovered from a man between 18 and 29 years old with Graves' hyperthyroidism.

The CDR3: CASSPTSGRASTGELFF. The DNA for the CDR3 is TGTGCCAGCAGCCCGACTAGCGGGAGGGCCTCCACCGGGGAGCTGTTTTTT. V gene TRBV12-3 or TRBV12-4 combines with J gene TRBJ2-2, with 14 bases identical to TRBD2. There are 17 residues in the CDR3. V lost 6 bases, J lost 4 bases, and 7 bases stayed unmatched.